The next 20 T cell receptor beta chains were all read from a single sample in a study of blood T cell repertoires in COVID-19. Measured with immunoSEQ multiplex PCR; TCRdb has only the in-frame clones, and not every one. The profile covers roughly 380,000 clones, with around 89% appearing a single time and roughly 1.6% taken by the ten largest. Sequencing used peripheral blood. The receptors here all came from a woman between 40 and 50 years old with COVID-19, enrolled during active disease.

The CDR3 DNA reads TGTGCCATCAGTGGTCAGGAGGGCAATCAGCCCCAGCATTTT. This gives the protein CAISGQEGNQPQHF. The chain joins TRBV10-3 to TRBJ1-5; D not certain. The CDR3 covers 14 residues. V was cut by 4 bases and J by 2 bases, with 9 bases left in between. The germline gives CDR1 ENHRY, CDR2 SYGVKD.

This chain's CDR3 is CASSLQGSTEAFF. The CDR3 region has the DNA TGTGCCAGCAGTTTACAGGGCAGCACTGAAGCTTTCTTT. J is TRBJ1-1 and V is TRBV12-3 or TRBV12-4, with D possibly being TRBD1 (5 bases). Trimming shortened V by 2 bases and J by 4 bases, and 8 bases separated the two germline ends. The CDR3 runs 13 residues.

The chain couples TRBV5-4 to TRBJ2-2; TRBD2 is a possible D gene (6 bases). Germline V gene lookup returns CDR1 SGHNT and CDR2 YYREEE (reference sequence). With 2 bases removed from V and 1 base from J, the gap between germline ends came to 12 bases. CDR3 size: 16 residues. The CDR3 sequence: CASSFYAGQNTGELFF. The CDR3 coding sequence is TGTGCCAGCAGCTTTTACGCGGGGCAGAACACCGGGGAGCTGTTTTTT.

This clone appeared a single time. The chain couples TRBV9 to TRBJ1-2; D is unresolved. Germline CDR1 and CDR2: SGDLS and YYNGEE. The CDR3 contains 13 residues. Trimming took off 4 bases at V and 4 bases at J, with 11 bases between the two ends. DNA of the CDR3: TGTGCCAGCAGCCTTAGCTTCTCCTATGGCTACACCTTC. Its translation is CASSLSFSYGYTF.

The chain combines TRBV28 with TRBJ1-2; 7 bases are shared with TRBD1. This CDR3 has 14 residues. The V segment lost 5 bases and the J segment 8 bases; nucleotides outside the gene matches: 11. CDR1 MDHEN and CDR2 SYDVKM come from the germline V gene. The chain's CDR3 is CASSAPTGMLGYTF. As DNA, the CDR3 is TGTGCCAGCAGTGCCCCGACAGGGATGTTAGGCTACACCTTC.

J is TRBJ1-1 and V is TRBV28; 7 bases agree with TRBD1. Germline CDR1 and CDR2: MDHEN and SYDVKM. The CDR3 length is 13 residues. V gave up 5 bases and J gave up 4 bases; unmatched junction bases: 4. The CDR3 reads CASSGGGSTEAFF. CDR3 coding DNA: TGTGCCAGCAGTGGAGGGGGCTCCACTGAAGCTTTCTTT.

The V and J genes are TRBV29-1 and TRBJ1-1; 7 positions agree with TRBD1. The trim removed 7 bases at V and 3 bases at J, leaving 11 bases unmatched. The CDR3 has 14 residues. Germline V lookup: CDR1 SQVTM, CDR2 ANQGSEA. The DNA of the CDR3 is TGCAGCGCCAAACGCTCAACAGGGGACACTGAAGCTTTCTTT. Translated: CSAKRSTGDTEAFF. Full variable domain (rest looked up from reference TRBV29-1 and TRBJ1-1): SAVISQKPSRDICQRGTSLTIQCQVDSQVTMMFWYRQQPGQSLTLIATANQGSEATYESGFVIDKFPISRPNLTFSTLTVSNMSPEDSSIYLCSAKRSTGDTEAFFGQGTRLTVV.

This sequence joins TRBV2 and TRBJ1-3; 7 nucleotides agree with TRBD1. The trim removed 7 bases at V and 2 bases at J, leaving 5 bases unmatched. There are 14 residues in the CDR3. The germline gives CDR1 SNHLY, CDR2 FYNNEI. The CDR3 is CASIMGQTGNTIYF. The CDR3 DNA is TGTGCCAGCATCATGGGACAGACTGGAAACACCATATATTTT.

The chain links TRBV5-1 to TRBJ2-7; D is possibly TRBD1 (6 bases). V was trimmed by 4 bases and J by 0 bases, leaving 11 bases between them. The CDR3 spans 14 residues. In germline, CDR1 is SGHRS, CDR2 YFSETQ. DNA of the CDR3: TGCGCCAGCAGCCAGGGGACCACCTCCTACGAGCAGTACTTC. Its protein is CASSQGTTSYEQYF.

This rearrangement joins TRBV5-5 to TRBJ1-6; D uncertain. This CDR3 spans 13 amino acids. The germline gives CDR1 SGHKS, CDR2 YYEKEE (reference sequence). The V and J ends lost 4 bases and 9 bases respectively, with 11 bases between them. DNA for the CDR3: TGTGCCAGCAGCCCGACGGGTGGTTCACCCCTCCACTTT. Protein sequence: CASSPTGGSPLHF.

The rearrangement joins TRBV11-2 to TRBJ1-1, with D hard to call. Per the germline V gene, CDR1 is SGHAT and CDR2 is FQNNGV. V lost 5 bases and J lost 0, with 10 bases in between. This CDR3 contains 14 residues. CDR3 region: CASSPRLMNTEAFF. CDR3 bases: TGTGCCAGCAGCCCCAGACTGATGAACACTGAAGCTTTCTTT.

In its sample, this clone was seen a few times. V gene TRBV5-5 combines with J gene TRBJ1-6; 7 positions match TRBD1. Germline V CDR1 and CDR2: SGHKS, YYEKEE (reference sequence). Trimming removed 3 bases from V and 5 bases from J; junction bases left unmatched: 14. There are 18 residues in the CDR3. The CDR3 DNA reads TGTGCCAGCAGCTGGCGCTTGATCAGACAGGGCGATAATTCACCCCTCCACTTT. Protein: CASSWRLIRQGDNSPLHF. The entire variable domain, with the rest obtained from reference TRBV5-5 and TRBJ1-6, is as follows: DAGVTQSPTHLIKTRGQQVTLRCSPISGHKSVSWYQQVLGQGPQFIFQYYEKEERGRGNFPDRFSARQFPNYSSELNVNALLLGDSALYLCASSWRLIRQGDNSPLHFGNGTRLTVT.

The DNA for the CDR3 is TGTGCCAGCAGTCCGGGACAGACCGTTTATGGCTACACCTTC. This gives the protein CASSPGQTVYGYTF. This rearrangement joins TRBV28 to TRBJ1-2; 7 bases agree with TRBD1. Germline V gene data show CDR1 as MDHEN and CDR2 as SYDVKM. V was pared by 5 bases and J by 5 bases, with 8 bases of the junction left unmatched. The CDR3 spans 14 residues.

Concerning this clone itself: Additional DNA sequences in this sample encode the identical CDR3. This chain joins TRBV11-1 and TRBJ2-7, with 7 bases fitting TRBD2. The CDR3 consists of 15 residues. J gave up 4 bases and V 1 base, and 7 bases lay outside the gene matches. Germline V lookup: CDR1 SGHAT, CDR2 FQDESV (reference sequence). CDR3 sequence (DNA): TGTGCCAGCAGCTTAGGGGAGGGCAGGAATTACGAGCAGTACTTC. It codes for CASSLGEGRNYEQYF.

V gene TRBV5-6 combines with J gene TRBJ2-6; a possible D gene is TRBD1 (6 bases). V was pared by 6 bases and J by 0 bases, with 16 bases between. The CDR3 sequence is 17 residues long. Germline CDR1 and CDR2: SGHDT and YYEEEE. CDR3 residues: CASNLDRLSSGANVLTF. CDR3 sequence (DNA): TGTGCCAGCAACCTGGACAGACTCAGCTCTGGGGCCAACGTCCTGACTTTC.

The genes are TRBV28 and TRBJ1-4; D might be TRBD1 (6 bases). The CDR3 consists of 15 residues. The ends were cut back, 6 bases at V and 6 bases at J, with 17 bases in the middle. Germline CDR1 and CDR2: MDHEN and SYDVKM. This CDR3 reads CASSIVRGIDEKLFF. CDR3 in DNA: TGTGCCAGCAGCATAGTTAGGGGGATTGATGAAAAACTGTTTTTT.

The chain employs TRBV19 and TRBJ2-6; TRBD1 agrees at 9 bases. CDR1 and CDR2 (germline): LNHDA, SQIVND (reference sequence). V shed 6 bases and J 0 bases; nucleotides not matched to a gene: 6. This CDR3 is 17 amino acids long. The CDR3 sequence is CASRDQTGGSGANVLTF. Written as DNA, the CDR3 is TGTGCCAGTAGGGATCAGACAGGGGGCTCTGGGGCCAACGTCCTGACTTTC.

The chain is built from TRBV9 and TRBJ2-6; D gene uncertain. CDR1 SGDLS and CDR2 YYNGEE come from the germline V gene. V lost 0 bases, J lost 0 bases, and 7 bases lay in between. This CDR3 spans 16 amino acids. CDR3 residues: CASSVGPGSGANVLTF. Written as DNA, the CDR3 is TGTGCCAGCAGCGTAGGGCCGGGCTCTGGGGCCAACGTCCTGACTTTC.

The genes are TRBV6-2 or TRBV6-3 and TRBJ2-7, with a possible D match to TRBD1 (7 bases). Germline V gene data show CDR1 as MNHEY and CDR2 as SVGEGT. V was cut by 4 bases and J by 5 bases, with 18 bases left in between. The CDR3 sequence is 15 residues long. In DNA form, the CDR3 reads TGTGCCAGCAGTTGGACCGCAGGGGGGTTTAACGAGCAGTACTTC. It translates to CASSWTAGGFNEQYF.

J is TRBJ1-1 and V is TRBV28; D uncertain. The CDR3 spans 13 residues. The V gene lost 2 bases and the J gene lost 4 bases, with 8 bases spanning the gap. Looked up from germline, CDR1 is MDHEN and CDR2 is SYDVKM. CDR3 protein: CASSLAIGTEAFF. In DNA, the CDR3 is TGTGCCAGCAGTTTAGCTATTGGCACTGAAGCTTTCTTT. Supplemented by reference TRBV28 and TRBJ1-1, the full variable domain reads DVKVTQSSRYLVKRTGEKVFLECVQDMDHENMFWYRQDPGLGLRLIYFSYDVKMKEKGDIPEGYSVSREKKERFSLILESASTNQTSMYLCASSLAIGTEAFFGQGTRLTVV.